This T cell receptor (beta chain) derives from a study of shared clonotypes between healthy human individuals. Study-level results: Clonotypes not shared had lower generation probabilities than those common to all four donors. Expectations were that clonotype sharing among donors would be affected by sequencing depth.

Original processing notes: Quality scores were absent from the junction-only immunoSEQ sequences, so filtering differed. Profiled with immunoSEQ multiplex PCR; TCRdb holds only in-frame clones, not every one. V and J calls and clone size follow that table, whereas D and trimming were derived from the DNA. Among about 960,000 clones listed, around three quarters were seen once. The ends lost 5 bases at V and 7 bases at J; junction bases unmatched: 12. The CDR3 is made up of 14 amino acids. CDR1 is SQVTM, CDR2 ANQGSEA, per germline. Recent vaccinations or acute infections were absent in the healthy HIV-negative adult donors. About this clone: The antigen is undetermined.

The chain employs TRBV29-1 and TRBJ2-5, with 8 bases matching TRBD2. This TCR derives from a man aged 18 to 30 in good health. The sample comprised memory CD4+ T cells sorted from blood. Subset described: CD45RA-negative fraction. CDR3 DNA sequence: TGCAGCGTTAATAGCGGGAAGGGCTCTGGGACCCAGTACTTC. The encoded protein is CSVNSGKGSGTQYF. The full variable domain, its missing parts supplied by reference TRBV29-1 and TRBJ2-5, is SAVISQKPSRDICQRGTSLTIQCQVDSQVTMMFWYRQQPGQSLTLIATANQGSEATYESGFVIDKFPISRPNLTFSTLTVSNMSPEDSSIYLCSVNSGKGSGTQYFGPGTRLLVL.